This passage covers 26 T cell receptor beta chains from one sample sequenced in a study of blood T cell repertoires in COVID-19. Produced via immunoSEQ multiplex PCR; TCRdb's table is partial and in-frame only. Of around 140,000 clones in the sample, over 70% were seen once. The specimen was peripheral blood. The receptors originated from a woman aged 55 to 70 with acute or convalescent COVID-19.

As regards this clone: The identical CDR3 is also encoded by other nucleotide sequences in the sample. The rearrangement joins TRBV9 to TRBJ2-5; the D gene is possibly TRBD1 (5 bases). The CDR3 sequence is 12 residues long. Germline V gives CDR1 SGDLS, CDR2 YYNGEE. Trimming removed 0 bases from V and 5 bases from J, with 5 bases in between. The CDR3 coding sequence is TGTGCCAGCAGCGTAGCAGGGGAGACCCAGTACTTC. Translating gives CASSVAGETQYF.

The V call is TRBV2, the J call TRBJ2-4; 9 bases line up with TRBD2. The germline V gene has CDR1 SNHLY and CDR2 FYNNEI. Trimming cost V 11 bases and J 5 bases; bases outside gene matches: 10. The CDR3 covers 14 residues. CDR3 nucleotide sequence: TGTGCCTACCAGCGTCGCGGGAGGGAAAACATTCAGTACTTC. Residues: CAYQRRGRENIQYF.

This rearrangement joins TRBV5-4 to TRBJ1-1; perhaps TRBD1 as D (6 bases). Trimming stripped 3 bases from V and 4 bases from J, with 10 bases between. Germline CDR1 reads SGHNT; CDR2 reads YYREEE (reference sequence). The CDR3 is made up of 13 amino acids. The CDR3 region has the DNA TGTGCCAGCAGCTGGGAACAGGGCACTGAAGCTTTCTTT. Encoded protein: CASSWEQGTEAFF.

V usage is TRBV5-1 and J usage is TRBJ2-7; weak D call: TRBD1 (6 bases). Germline CDR1 reads SGHRS; CDR2 reads YFSETQ. Trimming removed 1 base from V and 1 base from J, with 9 bases in between. This CDR3 spans 14 amino acids. Written as DNA, the CDR3 is TGCGCCAGCAGCTTGACAGGGAGTTCCTACGAGCAGTACTTC. Its translation: CASSLTGSSYEQYF.

The CDR3 loop is CASSDRFMNTEAFF. In nucleotides, the CDR3 is TGTGCCAGCAGTGACAGGTTCATGAACACTGAAGCTTTCTTT. This chain joins TRBV2 and TRBJ1-1; D gene ambiguous. From germline, CDR1 is SNHLY and CDR2 FYNNEI. The CDR3 covers 14 residues. V was pared by 3 bases and J by 0 bases, with 8 bases between.

The J gene is TRBJ1-1, the V gene TRBV10-2; perhaps TRBD1 as D (5 bases). The CDR3 is 13 residues long. Per the germline V gene, CDR1 is WSHSY and CDR2 is SAAADI. Deletions cut 6 bases from V and 1 base from J, with 9 bases between. This CDR3 is CASRLQENTEAFF. The CDR3 DNA follows: TGCGCCAGCAGACTACAGGAGAACACTGAAGCTTTCTTT.

The V call is TRBV18, the J call TRBJ2-1; D perhaps matches TRBD2 (5 bases). CDR1 KGHSH and CDR2 LQKENI come from the germline V gene. Trimming took 1 base from V and 3 from J, leaving 10 bases between them. CDR3 length equals 15 residues. The CDR3, as DNA: TGTGCCAGCTCACCACTGGACTCGGGCTACAATGAGCAGTTCTTC. Its translation: CASSPLDSGYNEQFF.

The V gene is TRBV7-3, the J gene TRBJ2-2; tentatively, D is TRBD2 (5 bases). The CDR3 extends over 18 amino acids. Trimming took 5 bases from V and 5 from J, leaving 24 bases between them. Per the germline V gene, CDR1 is SGHTA and CDR2 is FQGTGA. DNA of the CDR3: TGTGCCAGCAGCCGATCATTCGGAGGAGTCGGAACAACCGGGGAGCTGTTTTTT. Encoded protein: CASSRSFGGVGTTGELFF.

The chain couples TRBV25-1 to TRBJ2-1; 7 bases map to TRBD2. The germline V gene has CDR1 MGHDK and CDR2 SYGVNS. The CDR3 extends over 16 amino acids. The junction had 8 bases not matched to a gene; V was cut back by 3 bases and J by 3 bases. The CDR3 bases are TGTGCCAGCAGTGACCCCCTGAGCGGGAACTACAATGAGCAGTTCTTC. Translated, it gives CASSDPLSGNYNEQFF.

The V and J genes are TRBV28 and TRBJ1-4; a possible D gene is TRBD1 (5 bases). CDR1 is MDHEN, CDR2 SYDVKM, per germline. CDR3 length equals 16 residues. V lost 7 bases and J 0 bases, leaving 15 bases between the germline ends. The DNA of the CDR3 is TGTGCCAGCACCAGACTCGAGACAGCAACTAATGAAAAACTGTTTTTT. The encoded protein is CASTRLETATNEKLFF.

This clone came up once. The rearrangement links TRBV9 to TRBJ2-1; TRBD2 agrees at 9 bases. CDR1 is SGDLS, CDR2 YYNGEE, per germline. The trim removed 2 bases at V and 7 bases at J, leaving 7 bases unmatched. The CDR3 consists of 15 residues. In DNA, the CDR3 is TGTGCCAGCAGCGTCCTAGCGGGATCTAGTAATGAGCAGTTCTTC. Its translation: CASSVLAGSSNEQFF.

This chain joins TRBV5-1 and TRBJ2-4; possible D gene TRBD2, 6 bases. V was pared by 6 bases and J by 4 bases, with 14 bases between. CDR3 length: 14 residues. CDR1 and CDR2 (germline): SGHRS, YFSETQ. CDR3 sequence reads: CASKEQAGKNIQYF. The CDR3 DNA sequence: TGCGCCAGCAAGGAACAGGCGGGAAAAAACATTCAGTACTTC.

This clone appeared a single time. The chain carries TRBV28 and TRBJ2-7; TRBD2 aligns across 7 bases. V gave up 1 base and J gave up 2 bases; unmatched junction bases: 11. There are 17 residues in the CDR3. Germline V gene sequence: CDR1 MDHEN, CDR2 SYDVKM. The CDR3 spells CASSLSLLTSSAYEQYF. Written as DNA, the CDR3 is TGTGCCAGCAGTTTATCCCTTCTGACTAGCTCAGCCTACGAGCAGTACTTC.

This chain uses TRBV28 with TRBJ2-2; no reliable D call. V shed 2 bases and J shed 5 bases, with 12 bases lying between them. The CDR3 loop spans 15 amino acids. CDR1 is MDHEN and CDR2 is SYDVKM in the germline V gene. CDR3 sequence (DNA): TGTGCCAGCAGTTTAAGCTGGCTCGGGACCGGGGAGCTGTTTTTT. Protein product: CASSLSWLGTGELFF. Supplemented by reference TRBV28 and TRBJ2-2, the full variable domain reads DVKVTQSSRYLVKRTGEKVFLECVQDMDHENMFWYRQDPGLGLRLIYFSYDVKMKEKGDIPEGYSVSREKKERFSLILESASTNQTSMYLCASSLSWLGTGELFFGEGSRLTVL.

J is TRBJ2-3 and V is TRBV19; TRBD2 agrees at 8 bases. The ends lost 1 base at V and 3 bases at J; junction bases unmatched: 3. The CDR3 is 15 residues long. The germline V gene encodes CDR1 LNHDA and CDR2 SQIVND (reference sequence). For the CDR3, the DNA is TGTGCCAGTAGTATAGCGGGAGGGAGGACAGATACGCAGTATTTT. Its translation: CASSIAGGRTDTQYF.

V is TRBV29-1 and J is TRBJ1-2; perhaps TRBD1 as D (5 bases). The CDR3 is made up of 11 amino acids. The germline V gene encodes CDR1 SQVTM and CDR2 ANQGSEA. V was trimmed by 5 bases and J by 5 bases, leaving 9 bases between them. DNA for the CDR3: TGCAGCGTTCTCAGGGATTATGGCTACACCTTC. Translated: CSVLRDYGYTF.

The V call is TRBV10-1, the J call TRBJ2-7, with D possibly matching TRBD2 (5 bases). CDR3 size: 13 residues. The germline gives CDR1 WNHNN, CDR2 SYGVQD (reference sequence). V was shortened by 6 bases and J by 1 base, with 10 bases between the two germline ends. The CDR3 DNA sequence: TGCGCCAGCAGGGAAAGCGGTTCCTACGAGCAGTACTTC. It is translated as CASRESGSYEQYF.

The chain combines TRBV27 with TRBJ1-1; tentatively, D is TRBD1 (6 bases). Germline V gene data show CDR1 as MNHEY and CDR2 as SMNVEV (reference sequence). The V and J ends lost 0 bases and 2 bases respectively, with 10 bases between them. The CDR3 extends over 15 amino acids. CDR3 region: CASSLSTRGNTEAFF. The CDR3 DNA reads TGTGCCAGCAGTTTATCGACCAGGGGAAACACTGAAGCTTTCTTT.

The V and J genes are TRBV10-3 and TRBJ2-2; D is perhaps TRBD1 (6 bases). The CDR3 length is 15 residues. Germline lookup yields CDR1 ENHRY and CDR2 SYGVKD. V was pared by 4 bases and J by 0 bases, with 9 bases between. The CDR3: CAISGTVPNTGELFF. The DNA of the CDR3 is TGTGCCATCAGTGGGACAGTTCCGAACACCGGGGAGCTGTTTTTT.

This sequence joins TRBV5-6 and TRBJ2-5, with TRBD1 matching 9 bases. Germline V CDR1 and CDR2: SGHDT, YYEEEE. CDR3 size: 17 residues. The V and J ends lost 1 base and 5 bases, in that order; junction bases with no gene match: 12. CDR3 DNA sequence: TGTGCCAGCAGCTTGCCCCGTAGGGACAGGGTGTCGGAGACCCAGTACTTC. This codes for CASSLPRRDRVSETQYF.

This clone has a single count. This rearrangement joins TRBV28 to TRBJ1-1, with 8 bases matching TRBD1. J gave up 8 bases and V 3 bases, and 8 bases lay outside the gene matches. The CDR3 has 14 amino acids. Per the germline V gene, CDR1 is MDHEN and CDR2 is SYDVKM. The CDR3 is CASSLETGVGEAFF. DNA for the CDR3: TGTGCCAGCAGTTTGGAGACAGGGGTTGGCGAAGCTTTCTTT.

The V gene is TRBV4-1, the J gene TRBJ2-7; 7 bases agree with TRBD1. The germline gives CDR1 MGHRA, CDR2 YSYEKL. The J segment lost 0 bases and the V segment lost 3 bases, leaving 5 bases of the junction unmatched. CDR3 length equals 15 residues. The chain's CDR3 is CASSQTGLSSYEQYF. CDR3 nucleotide sequence: TGCGCCAGCAGCCAGACAGGGCTGAGCTCCTACGAGCAGTACTTC.

The rearrangement links TRBV19 to TRBJ1-5, with D perhaps TRBD1 (6 bases). The CDR3 runs 14 residues. Between the trimmed V and J ends, which lost 5 bases and 0 bases, there was a span of 8 bases. Germline V gene lookup returns CDR1 LNHDA and CDR2 SQIVND (reference sequence). The CDR3 loop reads CASSVQGSNQPQHF. The CDR3 coding sequence is TGTGCCAGTAGTGTACAGGGTAGCAATCAGCCCCAGCATTTT.

The rearrangement uses TRBV24-1 and TRBJ2-3; D might be TRBD1 (6 bases). Germline CDR1 KGHDR, CDR2 SFDVKD. CDR3 length: 15 amino acids. V was pared by 0 bases and J by 1 base, with 7 bases between. CDR3 nucleotides: TGTGCCACCAGTGATTTGCAGGGGCGCACAGATACGCAGTATTTT. Residues: CATSDLQGRTDTQYF.

This sequence joins TRBV12-3 or TRBV12-4 and TRBJ1-6; TRBD1 is a possible D gene (5 bases). V lost 1 base and J 10 bases, leaving 8 bases between the germline ends. This CDR3 spans 13 amino acids. The CDR3 DNA follows: TGTGCCAGCAGTTTAGGCAGGGTATCACCCCTCCACTTT. Translating gives CASSLGRVSPLHF.

The gene calls are TRBV5-6 and TRBJ2-1; perhaps TRBD1 as D (6 bases). Germline-derived CDR1 and CDR2 are SGHDT and YYEEEE. V was cut by 2 bases and J by 5 bases, with 14 bases left in between. This CDR3 has 15 amino acids. The CDR3 spells CASSLSGHENNEQFF. CDR3 nucleotide sequence: TGTGCCAGCAGCTTATCGGGACACGAGAACAATGAGCAGTTCTTC.